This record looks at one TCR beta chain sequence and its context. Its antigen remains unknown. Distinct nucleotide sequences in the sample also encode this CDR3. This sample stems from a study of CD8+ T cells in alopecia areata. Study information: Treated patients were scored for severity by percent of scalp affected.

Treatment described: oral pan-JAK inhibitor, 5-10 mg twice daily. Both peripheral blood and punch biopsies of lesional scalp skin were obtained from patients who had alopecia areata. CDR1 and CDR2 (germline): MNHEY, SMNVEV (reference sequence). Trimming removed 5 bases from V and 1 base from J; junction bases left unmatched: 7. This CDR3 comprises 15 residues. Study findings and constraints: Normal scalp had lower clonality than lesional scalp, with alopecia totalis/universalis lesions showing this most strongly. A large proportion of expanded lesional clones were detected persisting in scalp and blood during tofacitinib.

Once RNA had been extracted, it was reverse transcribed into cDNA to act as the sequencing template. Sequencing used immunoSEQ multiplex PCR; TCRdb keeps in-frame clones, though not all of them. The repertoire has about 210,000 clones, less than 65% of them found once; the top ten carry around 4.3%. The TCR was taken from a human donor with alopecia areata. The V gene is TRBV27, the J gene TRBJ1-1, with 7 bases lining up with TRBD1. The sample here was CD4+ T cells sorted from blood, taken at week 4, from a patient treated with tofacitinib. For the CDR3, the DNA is TGTGCCAGCAGTCCAAGACAGGGAAGGAACACTGAAGCTTTCTTT. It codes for CASSPRQGRNTEAFF.